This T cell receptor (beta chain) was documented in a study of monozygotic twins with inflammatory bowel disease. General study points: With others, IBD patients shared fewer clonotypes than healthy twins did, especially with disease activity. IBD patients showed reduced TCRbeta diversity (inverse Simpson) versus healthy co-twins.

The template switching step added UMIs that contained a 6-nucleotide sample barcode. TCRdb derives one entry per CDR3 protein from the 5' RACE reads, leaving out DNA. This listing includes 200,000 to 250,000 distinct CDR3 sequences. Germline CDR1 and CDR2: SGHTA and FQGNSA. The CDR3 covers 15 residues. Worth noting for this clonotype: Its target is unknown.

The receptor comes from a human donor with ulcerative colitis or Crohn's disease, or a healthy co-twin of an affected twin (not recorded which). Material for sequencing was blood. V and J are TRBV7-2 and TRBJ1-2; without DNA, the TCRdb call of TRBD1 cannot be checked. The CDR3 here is CASSSIFDSFYGYTF.